This T cell receptor beta chain appears in the sequencing data of a study of cytomegalovirus exposure and HLA in healthy donors. Overall study results and limits: According to an earlier analysis, most TCR beta V segments yielded productive rearrangements about 87% or about 30% of the time.

Primers included in the PCR were 60 Vbeta and 13 Jbeta primers. Repertoires were generated with immunoSEQ multiplex PCR, while TCRdb's copy carries only in-frame clones and drops some. The sample yields roughly 140,000 clones, around four fifths seen once. V lost 1 base and J 6 bases, leaving 16 bases between the germline ends. This CDR3 comprises 16 residues. The germline V gene encodes CDR1 MNHNY and CDR2 SVGAGI (reference sequence). About this clone: Its antigen remains unknown.

The specimen sequenced was PBMCs. The sequence came from a young man in good health and CMV-seronegative. The rearrangement links TRBV6-6 to TRBJ1-5; perhaps TRBD1 as D (5 bases). CDR3 in amino acids: CASSYLGLGEGQPQHF. In DNA form, the CDR3 reads TGTGCCAGCAGTTACTTGGGACTAGGGGAGGGTCAGCCCCAGCATTTT.